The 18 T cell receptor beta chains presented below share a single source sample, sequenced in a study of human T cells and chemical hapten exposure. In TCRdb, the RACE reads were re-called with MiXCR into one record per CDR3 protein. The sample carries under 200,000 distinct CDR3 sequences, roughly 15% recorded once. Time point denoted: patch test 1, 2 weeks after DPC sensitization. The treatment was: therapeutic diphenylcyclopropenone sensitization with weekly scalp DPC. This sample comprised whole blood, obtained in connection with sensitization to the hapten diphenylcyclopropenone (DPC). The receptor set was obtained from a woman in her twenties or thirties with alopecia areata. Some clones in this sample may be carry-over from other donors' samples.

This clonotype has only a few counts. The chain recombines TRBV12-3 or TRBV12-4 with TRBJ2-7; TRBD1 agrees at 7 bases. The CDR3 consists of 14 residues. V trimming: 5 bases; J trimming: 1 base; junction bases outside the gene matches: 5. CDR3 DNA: TGTGCCAGCAGTATTAGGACAGGATCCTACGAGCAGTACTTC. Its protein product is CASSIRTGSYEQYF.

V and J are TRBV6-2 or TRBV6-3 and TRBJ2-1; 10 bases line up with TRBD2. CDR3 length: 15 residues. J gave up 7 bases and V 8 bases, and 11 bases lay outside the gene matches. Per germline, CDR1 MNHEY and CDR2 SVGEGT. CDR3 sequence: CASLRLAGLQNEQFF. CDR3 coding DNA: TGTGCCAGCCTAAGACTAGCGGGCCTTCAGAATGAGCAGTTCTTC.

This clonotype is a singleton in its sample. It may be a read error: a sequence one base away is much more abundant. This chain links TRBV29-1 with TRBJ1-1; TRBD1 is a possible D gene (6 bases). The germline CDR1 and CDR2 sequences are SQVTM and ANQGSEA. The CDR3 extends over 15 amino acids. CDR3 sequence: CGVHGGGRVDTEAFF. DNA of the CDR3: TGCGGCGTTCACGGGGGGGGCAGGGTGGACACTGAAGCTTTCTTT.

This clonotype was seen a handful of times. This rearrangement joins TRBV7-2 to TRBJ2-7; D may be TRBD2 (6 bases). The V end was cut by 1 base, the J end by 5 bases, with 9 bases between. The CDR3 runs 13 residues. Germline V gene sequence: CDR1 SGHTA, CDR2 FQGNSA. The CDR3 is CASSLERGNEQYF. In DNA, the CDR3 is TGTGCCAGCAGCTTAGAACGGGGGAACGAGCAGTACTTC.

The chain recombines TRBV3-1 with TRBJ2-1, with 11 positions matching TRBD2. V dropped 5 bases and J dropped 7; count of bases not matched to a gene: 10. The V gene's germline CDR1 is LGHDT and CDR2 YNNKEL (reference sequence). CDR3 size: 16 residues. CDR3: CASSSTLAGGRNEQFF. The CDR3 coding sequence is TGTGCCAGCAGCTCCACCCTAGCGGGAGGTCGGAATGAGCAGTTCTTC.

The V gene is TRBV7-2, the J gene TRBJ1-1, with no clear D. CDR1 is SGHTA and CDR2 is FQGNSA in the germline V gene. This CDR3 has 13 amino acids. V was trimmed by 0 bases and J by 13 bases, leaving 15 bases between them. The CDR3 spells CASSLARTPTGFF. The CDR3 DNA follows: TGTGCCAGCAGCTTAGCCCGAACCCCGACTGGTTTCTTT.

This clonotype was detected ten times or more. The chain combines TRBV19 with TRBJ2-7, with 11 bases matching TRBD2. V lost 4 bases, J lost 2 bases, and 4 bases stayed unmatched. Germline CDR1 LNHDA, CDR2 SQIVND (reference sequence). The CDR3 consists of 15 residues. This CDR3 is CASSTSSGGPYEQYF. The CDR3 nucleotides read TGTGCCAGTAGTACCTCTAGCGGGGGGCCCTACGAGCAGTACTTC.

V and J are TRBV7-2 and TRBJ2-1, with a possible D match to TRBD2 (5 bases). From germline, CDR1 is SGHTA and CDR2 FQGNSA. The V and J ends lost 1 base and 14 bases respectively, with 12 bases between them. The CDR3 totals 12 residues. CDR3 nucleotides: TGTGCCAGCAGCTTAGAGAGGACGAGGGAGTTCTTC. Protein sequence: CASSLERTREFF.

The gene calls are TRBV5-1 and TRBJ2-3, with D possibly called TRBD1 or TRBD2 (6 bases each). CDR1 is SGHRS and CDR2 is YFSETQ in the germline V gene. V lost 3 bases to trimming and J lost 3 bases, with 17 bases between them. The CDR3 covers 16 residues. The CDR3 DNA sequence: TGCGCCAGCAGCTGGGGGGCAAGCGGAGTAACAGATACGCAGTATTTT. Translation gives CASSWGASGVTDTQYF.

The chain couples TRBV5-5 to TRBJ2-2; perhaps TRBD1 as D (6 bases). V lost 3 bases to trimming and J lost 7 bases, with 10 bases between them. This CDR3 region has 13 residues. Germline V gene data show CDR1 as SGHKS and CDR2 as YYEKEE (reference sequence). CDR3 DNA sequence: TGTGCCAGCAGCTCAACAGGGATCGGGGAGCTGTTTTTT. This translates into CASSSTGIGELFF.

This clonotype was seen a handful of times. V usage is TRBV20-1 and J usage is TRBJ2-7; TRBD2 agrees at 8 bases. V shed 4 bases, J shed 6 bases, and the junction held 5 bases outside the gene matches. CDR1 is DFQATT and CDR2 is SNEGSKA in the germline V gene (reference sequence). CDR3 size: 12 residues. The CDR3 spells CSATPAGVEQYF. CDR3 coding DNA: TGCAGTGCTACCCCAGCGGGGGTCGAGCAGTACTTC.

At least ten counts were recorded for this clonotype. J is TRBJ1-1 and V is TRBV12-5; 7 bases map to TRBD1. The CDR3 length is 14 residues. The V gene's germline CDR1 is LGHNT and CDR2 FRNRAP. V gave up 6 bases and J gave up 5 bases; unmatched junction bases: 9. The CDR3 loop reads CASGEQGSQTEAFF. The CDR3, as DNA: TGTGCTAGTGGGGAACAGGGGTCGCAGACTGAAGCTTTCTTT.

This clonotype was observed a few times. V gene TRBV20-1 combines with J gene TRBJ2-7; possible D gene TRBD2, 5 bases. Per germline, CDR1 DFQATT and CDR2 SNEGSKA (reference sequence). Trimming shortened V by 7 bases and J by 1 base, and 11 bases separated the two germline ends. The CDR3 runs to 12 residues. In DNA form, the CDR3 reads TGCAGTGTTGTGGGAGTTTCCTACGAGCAGTACTTC. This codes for CSVVGVSYEQYF.

CDR3 nucleotide sequence: TGTGCCTCCTTAGCGGGAGGGCCTAATGAGCAGTTCTTC. Amino acids: CASLAGGPNEQFF. The chain is built from TRBV30 and TRBJ2-1; 11 bases agree with TRBD2. The CDR3 is 13 residues long. The germline V gene encodes CDR1 GTSNPN and CDR2 SVGIG (reference sequence). Trimming cost V 7 bases and J 7 bases; bases outside gene matches: 6.

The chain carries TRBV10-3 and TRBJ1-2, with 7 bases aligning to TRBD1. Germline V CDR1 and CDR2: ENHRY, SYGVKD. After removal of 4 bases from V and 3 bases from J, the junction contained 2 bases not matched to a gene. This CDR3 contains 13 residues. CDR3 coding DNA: TGTGCCATCAGTGGACAGGGTCACTATGGCTACACCTTC. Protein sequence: CAISGQGHYGYTF.

The DNA of the CDR3 is TGTGCCAGCATCGGGACTAGCGGGGGCCACAATGAGCAGTTCTTC. Amino acids: CASIGTSGGHNEQFF. The chain is built from TRBV28 and TRBJ2-1, with TRBD2 identical over 14 bases. The CDR3 is made up of 15 amino acids. The germline V gene encodes CDR1 MDHEN and CDR2 SYDVKM. V was pared by 7 bases and J by 5 bases, with 4 bases of the junction left unmatched.

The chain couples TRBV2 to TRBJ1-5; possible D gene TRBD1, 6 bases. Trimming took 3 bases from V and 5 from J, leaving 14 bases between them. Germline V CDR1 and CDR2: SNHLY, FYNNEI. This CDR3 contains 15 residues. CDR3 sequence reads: CASSDLTGNDQPQHF. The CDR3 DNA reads TGTGCCAGCAGTGATCTAACAGGGAACGATCAGCCCCAGCATTTT.

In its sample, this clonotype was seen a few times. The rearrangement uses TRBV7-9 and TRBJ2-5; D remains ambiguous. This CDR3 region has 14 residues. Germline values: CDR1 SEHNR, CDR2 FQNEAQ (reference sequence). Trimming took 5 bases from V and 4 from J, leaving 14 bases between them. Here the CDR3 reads CASSPLLARETQYF. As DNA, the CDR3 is TGTGCCAGCAGCCCCCTGCTGGCGCGAGAGACCCAGTACTTC.